The subject of this entry is one T cell receptor beta chain. The J segment lost 4 bases and the V segment lost 2 bases, leaving 3 bases of the junction unmatched. CDR1 is MNHEY, CDR2 SVGAGI, per germline. The CDR3 totals 14 residues. This record comes from a study of blood T cell repertoires in COVID-19. In the original workflow: Estimated nucleated cell counts came from reference gene primer amplification. Clones were sequenced by immunoSEQ multiplex PCR, and TCRdb holds only the in-frame ones, with some missing. That table supplies the V and J calls and clone size; D and trimming were determined from the DNA. The sample contains about 210,000 clones, approximately 91% of which appear only once.

V is TRBV6-5 and J is TRBJ2-7, with 9 bases matching TRBD1. Source material: peripheral blood. This clonotype was sampled from a man aged 35 to 55 with acute or convalescent COVID-19. CDR3 sequence reads: CASSYGGQGYEQYF. The CDR3 DNA reads as TGTGCCAGCAGTTACGGGGGACAGGGATACGAGCAGTACTTC.